This T cell receptor (beta chain) was retrieved from a study of CD8+CD57+ T cells in acquired aplastic anemia. Study-wide context: DNA recovered from sorted CD4+ and CD8+ cells had a mean of approximately 3.4 ug.

Per germline, CDR1 SGHTA and CDR2 FQGNSA. The CDR3 sequence runs 15 residues, both termini included. Concerning this clonotype itself: Because the CDR3's place on the DNA is in doubt, the DNA is left out and the CDR3 is given as listed by TCRdb.

The TCR beta profiling, which covered VDJ combination and CDR3 sequence, was carried out using genomic DNA as the template. TCRdb independently ran MiXCR on the reads; one entry per CDR3 protein. Of just over 400,000 distinct CDR3 sequences in the sample, around 72% were seen once. The rearrangement joins TRBV7-2 to TRBJ2-7; the table's D call TRBD2 went unverified against the DNA. This receptor was taken from a human donor in good health, serving as a control. What was sequenced was sorted CD4+, CD8+, or CD8+CD57+ T cells (not recorded which) from PBMCs. CDR3 sequence reads: CASSLEETQYFGPYF.